The clone carrying this TCR beta chain came up a few times. Its antigen remains unknown. These data are taken from a study of beta chain features in type 1 diabetes. Study-level information: On cell yields, gender and age, patients and healthy donors were similar.

TCRB transcripts that were expressed got sequenced, as all of the isolated RNA had been reverse transcribed. Here immunoSEQ multiplex PCR was the method, and the copy in TCRdb shows in-frame clones only, minus some. The sample lists 100,000 to 150,000 clones; roughly 17% were seen once. CDR1 is MDHEN and CDR2 is SYDVKM in the germline V gene. The V end was cut by 6 bases, the J end by 6 bases, with 10 bases between. This CDR3 is built from 12 residues. Study findings and constraints: People with Type 1 diabetes carried modestly yet significantly shorter TCRB CDR3s in all four CD4+ subsets. The naive, central memory and Treg TCRB repertoires showed an apparent similarity that was greater among patients than among healthy donors.

Specimen: central memory CD4+ T cells from blood. This chain uses TRBV28 with TRBJ2-3; maybe TRBD1 (5 bases). The source of this sequence is a man between 18 and 35 years old with type 1 diabetes. CDR3 nucleotide sequence: TGTGCCAGCAGGTCAGGGTTGGATACGCAGTATTTT. It specifies CASRSGLDTQYF.